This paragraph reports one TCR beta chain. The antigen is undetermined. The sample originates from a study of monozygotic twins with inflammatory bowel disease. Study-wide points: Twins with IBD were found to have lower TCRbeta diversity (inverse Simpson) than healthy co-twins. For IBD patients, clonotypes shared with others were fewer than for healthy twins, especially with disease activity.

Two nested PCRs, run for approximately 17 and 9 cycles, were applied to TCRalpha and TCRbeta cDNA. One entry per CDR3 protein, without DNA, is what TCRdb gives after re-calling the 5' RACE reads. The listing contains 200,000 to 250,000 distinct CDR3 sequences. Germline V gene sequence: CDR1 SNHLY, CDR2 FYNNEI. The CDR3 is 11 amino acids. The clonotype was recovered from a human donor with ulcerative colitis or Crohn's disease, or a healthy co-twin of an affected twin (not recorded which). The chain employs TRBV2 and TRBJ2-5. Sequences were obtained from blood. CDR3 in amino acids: CASNLVETQYF.